This T cell receptor (beta chain) was sequenced for a study of vaccination and CD4 T cells after COVID-19. CDR1 is LNHDA and CDR2 is SQIVND in the germline V gene (reference sequence). CDR3 length: 16 amino acids. The germline V and J ends were trimmed by 6 bases and 1 base, with 17 bases remaining between them. Specified time point: late sampling 161 to 241 days after vaccination in a few convalescent patients. TCRdb reprocessed the PCR reads via MiXCR and lists one record per CDR3 protein. The sample records some 40,000 distinct CDR3 sequences, around 35% being singletons. The receptor comes from a human donor who had recovered from COVID-19. This chain uses TRBV19 with TRBJ2-3, with D possibly TRBD1 on 6 matching bases. This specimen was CD4+ T cells from blood, taken about 7 months after SARS-CoV-2 vaccination. The CDR3 reads CASSHRDTGRTDTQYF. DNA for the CDR3: TGTGCCAGTAGCCACCGGGACACCGGGCGCACAGATACGCAGTATTTT.